This T cell receptor beta chain stems from a study of CD8+CD57+ T cells in acquired aplastic anemia. Study information: The mean DNA yield obtained from sorted CD4+ and CD8+ cells came to about 3.2 ug. The study obtained 9 million to 11 million reads on average for CD4+ cells from healthy donors.

Study observations and caveats: The study found no significant CD8+ Simpson's diversity difference between patients and controls. The same twenty-nine CD8+ CDR3 sequences occurred in patients and in controls.

Notes on this clonotype: Its antigen is currently unknown.

V lost 1 base and J 1 base, leaving 10 bases between the germline ends. Germline V gene lookup returns CDR1 SSHAT and CDR2 FNYEAQ (reference sequence). The CDR3 runs 15 residues. CDR3 and TCR beta VDJ profiling relied on genomic DNA as the template. TCRdb passed the reads through MiXCR, listing each CDR3 protein once. Of 98,000 or so distinct CDR3 sequences detected, approximately 48% appear once; the ten largest clones hold 30% to 40%. The TCR comes from a human donor in good health, serving as a control. Sample: sorted CD4+, CD8+, or CD8+CD57+ T cells (not recorded which) from PBMCs. This rearrangement joins TRBV7-7 to TRBJ2-5; perhaps TRBD2 as D (6 bases). The CDR3 sequence is CASSLDSGGQETQYF. CDR3 nucleotides: TGTGCCAGCAGCTTAGATAGCGGCGGCCAAGAGACCCAGTACTTC.